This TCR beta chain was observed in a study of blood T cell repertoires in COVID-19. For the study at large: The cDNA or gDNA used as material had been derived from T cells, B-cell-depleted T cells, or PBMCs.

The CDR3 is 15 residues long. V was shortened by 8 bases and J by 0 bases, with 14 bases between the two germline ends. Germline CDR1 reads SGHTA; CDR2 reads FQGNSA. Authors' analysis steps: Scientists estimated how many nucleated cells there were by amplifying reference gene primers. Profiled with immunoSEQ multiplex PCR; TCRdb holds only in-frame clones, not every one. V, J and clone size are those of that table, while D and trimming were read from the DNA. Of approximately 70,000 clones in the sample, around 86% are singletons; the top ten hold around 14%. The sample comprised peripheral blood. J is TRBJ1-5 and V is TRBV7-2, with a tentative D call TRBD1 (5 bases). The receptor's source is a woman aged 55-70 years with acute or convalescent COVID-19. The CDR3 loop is CASSLLTASNQPQHF. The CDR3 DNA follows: TGTGCCAGCTCCCTCTTGACAGCTAGCAATCAGCCCCAGCATTTT.